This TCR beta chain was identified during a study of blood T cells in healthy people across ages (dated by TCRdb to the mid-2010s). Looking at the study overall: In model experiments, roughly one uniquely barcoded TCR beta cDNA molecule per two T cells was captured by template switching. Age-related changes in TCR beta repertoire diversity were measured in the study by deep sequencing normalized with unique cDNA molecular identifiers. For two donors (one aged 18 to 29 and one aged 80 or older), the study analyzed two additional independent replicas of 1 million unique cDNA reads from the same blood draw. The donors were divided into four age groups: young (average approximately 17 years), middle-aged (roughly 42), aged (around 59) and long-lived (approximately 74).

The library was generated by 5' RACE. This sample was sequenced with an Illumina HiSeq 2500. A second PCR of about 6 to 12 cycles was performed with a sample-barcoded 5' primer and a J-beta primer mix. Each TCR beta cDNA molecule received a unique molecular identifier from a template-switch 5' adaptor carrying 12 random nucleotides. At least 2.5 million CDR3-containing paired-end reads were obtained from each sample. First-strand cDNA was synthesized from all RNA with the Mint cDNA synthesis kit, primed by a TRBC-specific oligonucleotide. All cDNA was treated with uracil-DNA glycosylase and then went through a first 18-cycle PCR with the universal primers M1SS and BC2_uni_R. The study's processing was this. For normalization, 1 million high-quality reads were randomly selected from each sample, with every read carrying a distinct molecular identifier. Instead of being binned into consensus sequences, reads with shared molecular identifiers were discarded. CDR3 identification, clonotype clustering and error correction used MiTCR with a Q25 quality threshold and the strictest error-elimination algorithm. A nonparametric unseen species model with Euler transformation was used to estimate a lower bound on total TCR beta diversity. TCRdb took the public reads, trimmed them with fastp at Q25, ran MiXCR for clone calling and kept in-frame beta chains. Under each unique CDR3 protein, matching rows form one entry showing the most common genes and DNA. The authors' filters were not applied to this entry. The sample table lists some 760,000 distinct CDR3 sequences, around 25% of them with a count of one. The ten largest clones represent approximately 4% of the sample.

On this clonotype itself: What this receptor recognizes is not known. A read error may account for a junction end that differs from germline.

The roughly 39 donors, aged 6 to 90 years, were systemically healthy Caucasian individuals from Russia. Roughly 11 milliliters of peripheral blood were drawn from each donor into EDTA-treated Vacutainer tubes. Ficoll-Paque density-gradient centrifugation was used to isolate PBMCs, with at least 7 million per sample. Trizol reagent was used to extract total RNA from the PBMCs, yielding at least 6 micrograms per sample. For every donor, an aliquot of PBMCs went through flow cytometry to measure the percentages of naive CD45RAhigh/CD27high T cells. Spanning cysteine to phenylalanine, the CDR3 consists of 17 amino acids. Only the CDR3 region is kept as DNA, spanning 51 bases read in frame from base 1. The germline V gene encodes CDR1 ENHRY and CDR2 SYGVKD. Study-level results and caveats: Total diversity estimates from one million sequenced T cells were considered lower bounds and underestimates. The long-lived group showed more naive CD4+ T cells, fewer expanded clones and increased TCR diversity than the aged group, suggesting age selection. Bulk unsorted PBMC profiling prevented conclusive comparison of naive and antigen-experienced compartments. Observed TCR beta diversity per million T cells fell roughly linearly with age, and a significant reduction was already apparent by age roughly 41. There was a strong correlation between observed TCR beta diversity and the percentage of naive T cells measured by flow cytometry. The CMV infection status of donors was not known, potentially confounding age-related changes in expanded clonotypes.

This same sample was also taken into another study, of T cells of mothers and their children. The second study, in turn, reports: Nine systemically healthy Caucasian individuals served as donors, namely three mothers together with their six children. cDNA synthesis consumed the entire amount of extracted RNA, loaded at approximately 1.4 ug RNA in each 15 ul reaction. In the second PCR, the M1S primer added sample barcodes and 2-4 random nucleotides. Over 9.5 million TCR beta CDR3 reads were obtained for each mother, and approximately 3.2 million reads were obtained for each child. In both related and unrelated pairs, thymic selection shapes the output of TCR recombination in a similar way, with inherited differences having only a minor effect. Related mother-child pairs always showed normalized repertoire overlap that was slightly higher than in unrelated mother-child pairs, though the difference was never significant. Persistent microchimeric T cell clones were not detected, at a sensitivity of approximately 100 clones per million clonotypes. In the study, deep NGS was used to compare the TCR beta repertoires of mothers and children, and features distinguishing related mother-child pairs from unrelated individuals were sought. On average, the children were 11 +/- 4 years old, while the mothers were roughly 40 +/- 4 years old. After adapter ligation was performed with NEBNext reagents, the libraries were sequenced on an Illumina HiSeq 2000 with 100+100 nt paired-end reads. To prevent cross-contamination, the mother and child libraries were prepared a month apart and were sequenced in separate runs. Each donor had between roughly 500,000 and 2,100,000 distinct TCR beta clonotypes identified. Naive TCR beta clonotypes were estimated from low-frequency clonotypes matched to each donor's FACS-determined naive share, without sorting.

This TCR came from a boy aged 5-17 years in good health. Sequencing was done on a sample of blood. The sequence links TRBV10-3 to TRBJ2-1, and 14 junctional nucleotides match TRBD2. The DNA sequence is TGTGCCATCAGTGACCGACTAGCGGGAGGGGCATACAATGAGCAATTCTTC. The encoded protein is CAISDRLAGGAYNEQFF.